The 23 T cell receptor beta chains given below trace back to one sample, sequenced in a study of shared clonotypes between healthy human individuals. Naive CD8 isolation took CD45RO-negative cells positively selected for CCR7 and excluded terminally differentiated effector memory CD45RA+ cells. TCRdb's table, derived via immunoSEQ multiplex PCR, lists solely in-frame clones and lacks some. The table records 700,000 to 950,000 clones, roughly 96% of them present only once. The sequencing sample was made of naive CD8+ T cells sorted from blood. These receptors all come from a young man in good health.

The chain recombines TRBV5-4 with TRBJ2-1, with 14 bases matching TRBD2. This CDR3 has 20 amino acids. Germline assignment: CDR1 SGHNT and CDR2 YYREEE (reference sequence). V lost 3 bases to trimming and J lost 0 bases; unmatched junction nucleotides: 11. CDR3 amino acids: CASSSIGTSGSRSSYNEQFF. CDR3 bases: TGTGCCAGCAGCTCAATCGGGACTAGCGGGAGTCGGAGCTCCTACAATGAGCAGTTCTTC.

The CDR3, as DNA: TGCAGCGTTGAGGGGGGGGACACTGAAGCTTTCTTT. Its protein product is CSVEGGDTEAFF. The chain joins TRBV29-1 to TRBJ1-1; tentative D call: TRBD1 (5 bases). Trimming removed 3 bases from V and 3 bases from J, with 8 bases in between. Germline loops: CDR1 SQVTM, CDR2 ANQGSEA. This CDR3 has 12 amino acids.

The rearrangement links TRBV7-9 to TRBJ2-5, with D possibly TRBD1 on 6 matching bases. This CDR3 spans 14 amino acids. Trimming shortened V by 4 bases and J by 2 bases, and 11 bases separated the two germline ends. Looked up from germline, CDR1 is SEHNR and CDR2 is FQNEAQ (reference sequence). CDR3: CASSSRDKQETQYF. The CDR3 DNA reads as TGTGCCAGCAGCTCCCGGGACAAACAAGAGACCCAGTACTTC.

The V gene is TRBV7-9, the J gene TRBJ1-2, with D possibly TRBD1 on 5 matching bases. CDR3 size: 15 residues. Trimming shortened V by 4 bases and J by 2 bases, and 14 bases separated the two germline ends. From germline, CDR1 is SEHNR and CDR2 FQNEAQ (reference sequence). The CDR3 reads CASSSLNTGNYGYTF. In DNA form, the CDR3 reads TGTGCCAGCAGCTCGCTTAATACAGGAAACTATGGCTACACCTTC.

This clone has a single count. V usage is TRBV29-1 and J usage is TRBJ2-7; D is ambiguous. CDR3 size: 13 residues. Germline V gene sequence: CDR1 SQVTM, CDR2 ANQGSEA. V lost 7 bases, J lost 2 bases, and 15 bases lay in between. DNA for the CDR3: TGCAGCGCGAGACGTCAGAACACCTACGAGCAGTACTTC. It encodes CSARRQNTYEQYF.

The rearrangement uses TRBV7-9 and TRBJ2-1; no reliable D call. CDR3 length: 16 amino acids. V dropped 3 bases and J dropped 7 bases, with 19 bases sitting between them. CDR1 SEHNR and CDR2 FQNEAQ come from the germline V gene (reference sequence). CDR3: CASSFLPPNSQNEQFF. The CDR3 nucleotides read TGTGCCAGCAGCTTCCTACCCCCTAACAGTCAGAATGAGCAGTTCTTC.

The genes are TRBV28 and TRBJ1-5, with 7 bases identical to TRBD1. Germline lookup yields CDR1 MDHEN and CDR2 SYDVKM. V shed 6 bases, J shed 7 bases, and the junction held 12 bases outside the gene matches. CDR3 size: 15 residues. The CDR3 nucleotides read TGTGCCAGCAGCACCGACAGGGCGTACGGACAGCCCCAGCATTTT. Translating gives CASSTDRAYGQPQHF. The entire variable domain, with the rest obtained from reference TRBV28 and TRBJ1-5, is as follows: DVKVTQSSRYLVKRTGEKVFLECVQDMDHENMFWYRQDPGLGLRLIYFSYDVKMKEKGDIPEGYSVSREKKERFSLILESASTNQTSMYLCASSTDRAYGQPQHFGDGTRLSIL.

The rearrangement links TRBV29-1 to TRBJ2-1; possibly TRBD2 for D (5 bases). V shed 0 bases and J shed 0 bases, with 12 bases lying between them. This CDR3 has 16 amino acids. Germline V gives CDR1 SQVTM, CDR2 ANQGSEA. The CDR3 nucleotides read TGCAGCGTTGAAGATCGGGAACTATTCTCCTACAATGAGCAGTTCTTC. Translating it yields CSVEDRELFSYNEQFF.

The CDR3 nucleotides read TGTGCCAGCAGTGATACGGGACTAGCGGTATACAATGAGCAGTTCTTC. It codes for CASSDTGLAVYNEQFF. V is TRBV2 and J is TRBJ2-1, with 11 bases matching TRBD2. This CDR3 has 16 amino acids. V gave up 3 bases and J gave up 4 bases; unmatched junction bases: 5. Germline V CDR1 and CDR2: SNHLY, FYNNEI.

The chain carries TRBV7-6 and TRBJ1-5; 9 nucleotides match TRBD1. CDR1 is SGHVS and CDR2 is FNYEAQ in the germline V gene. V gave up 2 bases and J gave up 6 bases; unmatched junction bases: 5. The CDR3 length is 15 residues. The DNA of the CDR3 is TGTGCCAGCAGCTTAACCGGGACAGGGAGTCAGCCCCAGCATTTT. Amino acids: CASSLTGTGSQPQHF.

The V and J genes are TRBV4-1 and TRBJ2-2, with TRBD2 as a possible D gene (6 bases). Trimming cost V 8 bases and J 4 bases, with 11 bases left between them. The CDR3 sequence is 13 residues long. CDR1 is MGHRA, CDR2 YSYEKL, per germline. CDR3 region: CASSPGGTGELFF. The CDR3 DNA reads as TGCGCCAGCTCCCCCGGGGGCACCGGGGAGCTGTTTTTT.

The chain has TRBV4-1 and TRBJ2-1, with a weak D call TRBD2 (5 bases). Germline values: CDR1 MGHRA, CDR2 YSYEKL. Trimming removed 0 bases from V and 11 bases from J, with 14 bases in between. The CDR3 has 14 residues. CDR3 in amino acids: CASSQDFGRDKQFF. CDR3 coding DNA: TGCGCCAGCAGCCAAGATTTCGGTCGGGATAAGCAGTTCTTC.

The J gene is TRBJ2-5, the V gene TRBV11-2; D is unclear. V was shortened by 0 bases and J by 1 base, with 12 bases between the two germline ends. The CDR3 covers 16 residues. Germline loops: CDR1 SGHAT, CDR2 FQNNGV. CDR3 sequence: CASSLDLGLGQETQYF. Here the CDR3 DNA reads TGTGCCAGCAGCTTAGATCTAGGCCTGGGCCAAGAGACCCAGTACTTC. Combining the CDR3 with reference TRBV11-2 and TRBJ2-5 gives the whole variable domain EAGVAQSPRYKIIEKRQSVAFWCNPISGHATLYWYQQILGQGPKLLIQFQNNGVVDDSQLPKDRFSAERLKGVDSTLKIQPAKLEDSAVYLCASSLDLGLGQETQYFGPGTRLLVL.

The chain links TRBV15 to TRBJ1-4; 7 bases fit TRBD1. Germline values: CDR1 LNHNV, CDR2 YYDKDF (reference sequence). The CDR3 consists of 16 residues. V lost 2 bases to trimming and J lost 6 bases; unmatched junction nucleotides: 9. The CDR3 bases are TGTGCCACCAGCAGACACGAAGACAGGGCGGATGAAAAACTGTTTTTT. Its translation is CATSRHEDRADEKLFF.

This sequence joins TRBV27 and TRBJ1-1; D possibly corresponds to TRBD1 (5 bases). The CDR3 loop spans 14 amino acids. Trimming cost V 5 bases and J 4 bases, with 14 bases left between them. Germline CDR1 MNHEY, CDR2 SMNVEV (reference sequence). The CDR3 sequence: CASSRRGVGTEAFF. The CDR3 DNA reads TGTGCCAGCAGTCGCCGGGGGGTGGGCACTGAAGCTTTCTTT.

This chain uses TRBV18 with TRBJ1-5; a possible D gene is TRBD1 (5 bases). V lost 0 bases and J 5 bases, leaving 8 bases between the germline ends. Germline V gives CDR1 KGHSH, CDR2 LQKENI. This CDR3 is 14 amino acids long. CDR3 DNA sequence: TGTGCCAGCTCACCACCTGGGGGGGATCAGCCCCAGCATTTT. It codes for CASSPPGGDQPQHF.

The chain recombines TRBV27 with TRBJ2-3; D may be TRBD1 or TRBD2 (5 bases each). The V end lost 8 bases, the J end lost 4 bases, and 16 bases lay between the germline ends. This CDR3 has 14 amino acids. Germline V gene data show CDR1 as MNHEY and CDR2 as SMNVEV (reference sequence). CDR3 protein: CASEGSSPPDTQYF. The CDR3 DNA reads TGTGCCAGCGAGGGGTCTAGTCCCCCAGATACGCAGTATTTT.

The chain recombines TRBV27 with TRBJ1-5; 7 positions agree with TRBD1. Losses at the gene ends were 8 bases for V and 5 bases for J; bases not matched to a gene: 9. Looked up from germline, CDR1 is MNHEY and CDR2 is SMNVEV (reference sequence). The CDR3 consists of 14 residues. The CDR3 region has the DNA TGTGCCAGCGCCATCCGGGACAGTTATCAGCCCCAGCATTTT. It codes for CASAIRDSYQPQHF.

The CDR3 nucleotides read TGCGCCAGCAGCTTTTGGGCGGGAGGGTCCTACAATGAGCAGTTCTTC. Amino acids: CASSFWAGGSYNEQFF. The V gene is TRBV5-1, the J gene TRBJ2-1; 9 positions match TRBD2. This CDR3 is 16 amino acids long. Per germline, CDR1 SGHRS and CDR2 YFSETQ. J gave up 1 base and V 2 bases, and 4 bases lay outside the gene matches.

The chain employs TRBV10-2 and TRBJ2-7; D perhaps matches TRBD2 (6 bases). Germline CDR1 reads WSHSY; CDR2 reads SAAADI. The CDR3 length is 14 residues. Trimming left V 8 bases short and J 0 bases short, with 14 bases between. The chain's CDR3 is CASGADGSSYEQYF. The CDR3, as DNA: TGCGCCAGCGGGGCTGACGGGAGCTCCTACGAGCAGTACTTC.

V usage is TRBV30 and J usage is TRBJ2-7; 14 bases are a match to TRBD2. This CDR3 has 15 amino acids. With V trimmed by 3 bases and J by 5 bases, 6 bases remained unmatched. The germline gives CDR1 GTSNPN, CDR2 SVGIG (reference sequence). The CDR3 DNA reads TGTGCCTGGAGCACCGGGACTAGCGGGAGAGACGAGCAGTACTTC. Amino acid sequence: CAWSTGTSGRDEQYF.

The CDR3 spells CASTPDGRFEQYF. The CDR3 region has the DNA TGTGCCAGTACTCCCGACGGTCGTTTTGAGCAGTACTTC. This chain links TRBV19 with TRBJ2-7, with D hard to call. Looked up from germline, CDR1 is LNHDA and CDR2 is SQIVND (reference sequence). V was cut by 7 bases and J by 7 bases, with 17 bases left in between. This CDR3 is built from 13 residues.

The chain employs TRBV6-6 and TRBJ1-2; 7 bases fit TRBD1. Trimming cost V 5 bases and J 5 bases; bases outside gene matches: 2. There are 12 residues in the CDR3. Germline V CDR1 and CDR2: MNHNY, SVGAGI (reference sequence). The CDR3 sequence: CASSMGQYGYTF. The CDR3 DNA sequence: TGTGCCAGCAGTATGGGACAGTATGGCTACACCTTC.